This is a list of T cell receptor beta chains from one sample in a study of T cells after posttransplantation cyclophosphamide. The repertoire was sequenced with immunoSEQ multiplex PCR; TCRdb's copy has only in-frame clones and lacks some. The sample has fewer than 25,000 clones; about 97% are singletons. The sequenced material came from naive CD4+ T cells sorted from PBMCs. These receptors were taken from a man aged 45-60 years in good health, CMV-negative, and a related stem cell transplant donor. CDR3s include the opening cysteine and the closing phenylalanine or tryptophan. The D gene is left open where the match is weak.

j_call,v_call,d_call,cdr3_aa,cdr3_nt
TRBJ2-1,TRBV2,TRBD2,CASSDISGSNEQFF,TGTGCCAGCAGTGATATTAGCGGGAGTAATGAGCAGTTCTTC
TRBJ1-4,TRBV27,TRBD1,CASCPTTGGRVRKLFF,TGTGCTAGCTGCCCAACTACAGGGGGCAGGGTTCGAAAACTGTTTTTT
TRBJ2-7,TRBV23-1,.,CASSDRRTGDSYEQYF,TGCGCCAGCAGTGACCGACGGACGGGAGACTCCTACGAGCAGTACTTC
TRBJ2-1,TRBV7-7,TRBD1,CASSLLTGSSYNEQFF,TGTGCCAGCAGCTTACTGACAGGGAGCTCCTACAATGAGCAGTTCTTC
TRBJ1-2,TRBV5-6,.,CASSFGRRSNYGYTF,TGTGCCAGCAGCTTTGGTCGGAGGTCGAACTATGGCTACACCTTC
TRBJ2-1,TRBV6-6,.,CASSYGPGIEQFF,TGTGCCAGCAGTTACGGTCCGGGAATTGAGCAGTTCTTC
TRBJ1-2,TRBV29-1,.,CSVVEGRQGYTF,TGCAGCGTGGTAGAGGGGAGGCAAGGCTACACCTTC
TRBJ2-7,TRBV7-9,.,CASSLARNEQYF,TGTGCCAGCAGCTTAGCGCGAAACGAGCAGTACTTC
TRBJ2-1,TRBV5-4,.,CASSPTGTNVNEQFF,TGTGCCAGCAGCCCCACCGGGACAAACGTCAATGAGCAGTTCTTC
TRBJ2-3,TRBV7-2,.,CASTYSGMTDTQYF,TGTGCCAGCACTTATAGCGGAATGACAGATACGCAGTATTTT
TRBJ2-5,TRBV11-3,TRBD1,CASSSRTGGEETQYF,TGTGCCAGCAGCTCCCGGACAGGGGGAGAAGAGACCCAGTACTTC
TRBJ1-1,TRBV5-1,.,CASSLLGWGSGTEAFF,TGCGCCAGCAGCTTGTTGGGGTGGGGCTCGGGCACTGAAGCTTTCTTT
TRBJ1-5,TRBV6-6,.,CASSYAQGRGNQPQHF,TGTGCCAGCAGTTACGCACAGGGTCGGGGCAATCAGCCCCAGCATTTT
TRBJ1-1,TRBV6-5,TRBD1,CASSYSTGHGTEAFF,TGTGCCAGCAGTTACTCGACAGGGCACGGCACTGAAGCTTTCTTT
TRBJ2-1,TRBV7-8,.,CASSLQENYNEQFF,TGTGCCAGCAGCTTACAGGAAAACTACAATGAGCAGTTCTTC
TRBJ1-5,TRBV5-5,TRBD1,CASSWTGGGQPQHF,TGTGCCAGCAGCTGGACAGGGGGCGGTCAGCCCCAGCATTTT
TRBJ1-2,TRBV6-5,.,CASSIAGGGYTF,TGTGCCAGCAGTATCGCGGGGGGCGGCTACACCTTC
TRBJ2-3,TRBV2,TRBD2,CASSSPSGGTDTQYF,TGTGCCAGCAGTTCGCCTAGCGGGGGGACAGATACGCAGTATTTT
TRBJ2-5,TRBV7-8,TRBD1,CASSSSSGGVGETQYF,TGTGCCAGCAGCTCCAGTTCAGGGGGAGTAGGAGAGACCCAGTACTTC
TRBJ1-1,TRBV12-5,TRBD1,CASGLAYWGQGVVGRTEAFF,TGTGCTAGTGGTTTGGCCTATTGGGGACAGGGGGTTGTGGGACGCACTGAAGCTTTCTTT
TRBJ1-1,TRBV18,.,CASSPRVHRAAEAFF,TGTGCCAGCTCACCCCGCGTACACAGGGCCGCTGAAGCTTTCTTT
TRBJ2-5,TRBV18,.,CASSPIAAGETQYF,TGTGCCAGCTCACCGATAGCTGCTGGGGAGACCCAGTACTTC